This TCR beta chain comes out of a study of cytomegalovirus exposure and HLA in healthy donors (dated by TCRdb to the late 2010s). Turning to the overall study: According to an earlier analysis of 587 of the donors, about 179 million T cells yielded 117 million unique TCR beta sequences and about 280 Gb of sequence data. Approximately 300 gigabases of sequencing data and approximately 92 million unique TCR sequences made up an early release that covered about 640 HLA-typed donors. Of the approximately 400 genotyped donors, less than 90% were placed in the genetic ancestry cluster associated with self-reported Caucasian donors. The aim of the study was to test whether cataloging public T cell receptors could identify signatures of past pathogen exposure. The study profiled the T cell repertoires of more than 500 subjects by immunosequencing and related them to cytomegalovirus serostatus. Along with the approximately 700-subject first cohort, a separate validation cohort of 120 different subjects was used. The study combined high-throughput TCR immunosequencing, statistical association of individual TCRs with disease status, and machine learning to predict cytomegalovirus infection status. A later analysis re-examined previously published TCR beta repertoires from just over 650 donors and added high-resolution HLA genotyping to investigate patterns of TCR occurrence. Rather than using new phenotypic data, the later analysis identified candidate immune exposures from TCR beta sequences and from how often those sequences occurred across donors. In an earlier analysis of around 540 of the donors, high-throughput TCR beta sequencing was used to judge whether each TCR beta V gene segment behaved as functional or pseudogenic. Donor age, sex, ethnicity and CMV serostatus were compiled together with the repertoire data. A later genetic analysis took genome-wide SNP genotypes for 398 of the 666 donors and used that subset as a discovery cohort. All discovery cohort repertoires had been generated on a single sequencing platform. Both class I and class II loci were covered by HLA typing, at four-digit resolution. The number of typed donors differed by locus: about 620-640 for A, B, C, DRB1 and DQB1; approximately 520 for DQA1; approximately 610 for DPA1; and about 470 for DPB1. Five DR-DQ haplotypes were treated as single units for association and clustering because of strong linkage in the cohort. Among roughly 370 genotyped donors of the cohort, an average of about 240,000 unique TCR beta nucleotide sequences were sequenced per donor, roughly 18% of them non-productive.

V has 3 bases trimmed and J has 9 bases trimmed; junction bases matching no gene number 3. CDR1 and CDR2 were assigned from the germline V gene as SGDLS and YYNGEE. From the cysteine up to the phenylalanine, the CDR3 has a length of 13 residues. The only DNA kept is the CDR3, 39 bases in frame from the first base. Libraries were constructed by the immunoSEQ multiplex PCR assay. For the multiplex PCR, a mixture combining 60 forward primers for TCR Vbeta segments and 13 reverse primers for TCR Jbeta segments was used. The CDR3 region of rearranged TCR beta genes was amplified from genomic DNA by a multiplex PCR assay. The Illumina HiSeq System was used to sequence the amplified TCR beta libraries as 87-base-pair reads. For the original study's pipeline: Across the roughly 670 repertoires, a later analysis counted tens of millions of unique TCR beta chains, approximately 10 million of which were shared by at least two donors. To remove PCR and sequencing errors, raw reads were error-corrected and collapsed into unique sequences using a nearest-neighbor algorithm that merged closely related sequences. To assign V, D and J gene segments, CDR3 sequences were aligned to IMGT reference sequences. For a sequence to be retained, a match of at least six nucleotides to both a V gene segment and a J gene segment was required. A rearrangement was called productive if the CDR3 had no stop codons and remained in frame with V and J, and every other rearrangement was called non-productive. CDR3 was defined according to IMGT convention as the region running from the second conserved V-encoded cysteine to the conserved J-encoded phenylalanine. In an earlier analysis of approximately 500 of the donors, sequences lacking an unambiguous match to a single V gene segment were excluded. An earlier analysis of a few hundred of the donors called V segments functional above 56.7% productive rearrangements and segregating when the between-donor standard deviation exceeded 5%. A statistical classification framework was developed to diagnose cytomegalovirus status using the catalog of TCR beta chain sequences. A later analysis assigned V and J genes by comparing TCR nucleotide sequences with IMGT/GENE-DB human TR gene sequences. In a later analysis, CDR3 sequences and most-parsimonious VDJ recombination scenarios were assigned using the TCRdist pipeline. In a later analysis, every TCR beta chain was defined by the combination of its CDR3 amino acid sequence and its V-gene family, and reads without a unique V-gene family were dropped. In a later analysis, several hundred highly shared, low-generation-probability nucleotide sequences were removed to address suspected cross-contamination and a sequencing artifact. In a later analysis, a clonal expansion index for each public chain was calculated from normalized within-repertoire ranks of inferred template counts. In a later analysis, generation probabilities were computed with a VDJ recombination model fitted to out-of-frame rearrangements, and the resulting probabilities were checked against IGoR. Hypergeometric tests were used in a later analysis to score TCR-TCR, TCR-HLA and TCR-CMV co-occurrence, with a repertoire-size bias correction applied to the TCR pairs. To estimate false discovery rates, a later analysis permuted the HLA or CMV assignments 20 times. In a later analysis, co-occurring TCRs were grouped using DBSCAN, and TCRdist sequence similarity was added for clustering within HLA-allele-positive subsets. Repertoires with fewer than 30,000 or more than 120,000 public chains, plus five repertoires with anomalous nucleotide sharing, were excluded from co-occurrence clustering. This immuneACCESS table, as held by TCRdb, lists in-frame sequences with V and J called but not all clones. Of the missing ones, under half trace to an unresolved V gene in checked studies; the others have no known cause. D and trimming were read from the DNA, whereas the V and J calls and clone size are those reported in that table. For this sample there are 150,000 or so clones; more than 75% appear just once. The top ten clonotypes cover roughly 8% of the sample.

The paper as a whole reports these results and caveats: A later genetic analysis reported fewer N-insertions in productive TCRs among donors in an Asian-associated ancestry cluster than the approximately 700-donor mean. While some public TCRs were present in many individuals, most TCR sequences turned up only very rarely across donors. It was suggested by the authors that the approach could potentially be generalized to other disease states and immunological phenotypes. According to a later analysis, most CMV-associated TCR beta chains appeared to be HLA-restricted, and the HLA associations seemed to be driven largely by CMV exposure. A later analysis found that HLA-associated TCR beta chains were more clonally expanded and had lower generation probabilities than equally common non-associated chains. Only TCR beta chains were sequenced in this cohort, and the absence of alpha or paired-chain data limited detectable features. In a later analysis, TCR association rates were found to vary across HLA loci, with the most associated TCRs seen for DRB1 alleles and the fewest for HLA-C alleles. V-gene and J-gene trimming of TCR beta chains was associated with a missense DCLRE1C variant in a later genetic analysis, and the association was replicated in an independent cohort. Correlated functional status among segregating V segments might reflect linkage disequilibrium, but an unknown experimental factor could not be ruled out. For the cohort, immune exposure information was limited to CMV serostatus. At a false discovery rate of 0.05, a later analysis linked around 15,000 TCR beta sequences to specific HLA alleles. Over 15 rarely observed V segments, including chromosome 9 orphons, were excluded from the earlier analysis of 550 to 700 of the donors because counts were too low. According to a later analysis, parvovirus B19, influenza, CMV and Epstein-Barr virus appeared linked to several top co-occurrence clusters. Because HLA typing was unavailable for some donors at each locus, only the typed subset was used in association tests. Assigning TCR associations to individual alleles was difficult when HLA alleles, especially DR and DQ, strongly co-occurred. In vitro tests confirmed that a few of the cytomegalovirus-associated TCR beta chains recognize cytomegalovirus antigens. In an earlier analysis of over 550 of the donors, most TCR beta V segments were observed in productive rearrangements about 90% or about 30% of the time, broadly matching IMGT annotations. The classifier was reported to diagnose cytomegalovirus status with high specificity and sensitivity in both the original cohort and the validation cohort. The sequencing pipeline was judged likely to have produced a cluster of highly shared sequence variants as a technical artifact. The study listed around 160 TCR beta chains as associated with cytomegalovirus. Some IMGT-functional V segments, including TRBV6-2 and TRBV6-3, could not be distinguished by the 87-base-pair reads and were therefore excluded. A further reported finding was that TCR beta sequences accurately predicted the HLA-A and HLA-B alleles for most subjects in the first cohort. Sequencing depth was assumed to be roughly uniform across donors in the presence/absence analyses, though that assumption may not hold.

In total, just over 650 healthy bone marrow donors made up the cohort. Cohort members were all nominally healthy when sampled, although unrecorded immune exposures were likely present. The donor tested CMV seropositive and was one of the 289 seropositive cohort members. Each donor provided a peripheral blood sample, and peripheral blood mononuclear cells were used for TCR beta sequencing. Genomic DNA extraction from the blood cell samples was performed with the Qiagen DNeasy Blood Extraction Kit. In its sample, this clone was seen a few times. Its target antigen remains unknown. The record has no base qualities; no much larger clone is one base away.

This TCR derives from a man under 40 in good health and CMV-seropositive. The sequenced material came from PBMCs. The rearrangement joined TRBV9 to TRBJ1-6; 7 central nucleotides agree with TRBD1. The DNA reads as follows: TGTGCCAGCAGCGAAGGGGGCATTTCACCCCTCCACTTT. Its product reads: CASSEGGISPLHF.